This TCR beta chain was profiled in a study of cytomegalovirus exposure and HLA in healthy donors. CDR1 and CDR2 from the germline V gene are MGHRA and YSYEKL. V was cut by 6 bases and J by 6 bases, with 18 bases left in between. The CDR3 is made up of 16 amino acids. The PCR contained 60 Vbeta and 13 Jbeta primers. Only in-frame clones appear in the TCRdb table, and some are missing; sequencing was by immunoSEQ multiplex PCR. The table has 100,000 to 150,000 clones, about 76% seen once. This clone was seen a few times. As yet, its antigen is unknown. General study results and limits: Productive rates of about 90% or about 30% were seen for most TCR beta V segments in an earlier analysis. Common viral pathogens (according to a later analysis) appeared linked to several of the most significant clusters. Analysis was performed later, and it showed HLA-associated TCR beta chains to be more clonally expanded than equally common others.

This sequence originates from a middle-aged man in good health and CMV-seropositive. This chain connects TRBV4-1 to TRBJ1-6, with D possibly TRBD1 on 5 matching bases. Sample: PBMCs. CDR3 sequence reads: CASSQNVGGVNSPLHF. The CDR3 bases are TGCGCCAGCAGTCAGAACGTGGGGGGTGTTAATTCACCCCTCCACTTT.